These 25 T cell receptor beta chains share one sample of origin, sequenced in a study of blood T cells in healthy people across ages. Then a second PCR, running about 6 to 11 cycles, was carried out with a sample-barcoded 5' primer and a J-beta primer mix. TCRdb re-called the 5' RACE reads with MiXCR, one entry per CDR3 protein. The sample holds hundreds of thousands of distinct CDR3 sequences, around 43% seen once. Source material: blood. The receptors stem from an older man in good health.

This clonotype was observed a few times. This sequence joins TRBV21-1 and TRBJ2-7; the DNA was not used to check the table's D call, TRBD2. TRBV21-1 is an annotated pseudogene. The CDR3 runs 21 residues. The CDR3 here is CASSKPIRSGTSGREGYEQYF. The DNA for the CDR3 is TGTGCCAGCAGCAAACCTATTAGATCCGGGACTAGCGGGAGGGAGGGCTACGAGCAGTACTTC.

This clonotype is a singleton in its sample. The chain uses TRBV7-9 and TRBJ2-1; 14 bases match TRBD2. The J segment lost 9 bases and the V segment lost 2 bases, leaving 9 bases of the junction unmatched. Germline V gene lookup returns CDR1 SEHNR and CDR2 FQNEAQ (reference sequence). This CDR3 spans 17 amino acids. DNA for the CDR3: TGTGCCAGCAGCTTAATGCGTGGGACTAGCGGGAGAGGTGAGCAGTTCTTC. Translation: CASSLMRGTSGRGEQFF.

V and J are TRBV4-1 and TRBJ2-7; the D is unclear. V was cut by 3 bases and J by 3 bases, with 9 bases left in between. Per the germline V gene, CDR1 is MGHRA and CDR2 is YSYEKL. The CDR3 extends over 13 amino acids. Here the CDR3 DNA reads TGCGCCAGCAGCCATCCCAACCACTACGAGCAGTACTTC. Protein sequence: CASSHPNHYEQYF.

This clonotype was observed once. The rearrangement joins TRBV6-2 or TRBV6-3 to TRBJ1-5; TRBD1 aligns across 9 bases. Germline V lookup: CDR1 MNHEY, CDR2 SVGEGT. Losses at the gene ends were 5 bases for V and 3 bases for J; bases not matched to a gene: 11. The CDR3 contains 17 residues. CDR3 sequence (DNA): TGTGCCAGCAGTATACACAGGGGGCGGAACGACAATCAGCCCCAGCATTTT. Its translation: CASSIHRGRNDNQPQHF.

The chain carries TRBV9 and TRBJ2-1; D gene unclear. Trimming shortened V by 3 bases and J by 5 bases, and 12 bases separated the two germline ends. In germline, CDR1 is SGDLS, CDR2 YYNGEE. The length of the CDR3 is 14 residues. The CDR3 loop is CASSANRANNEQFF. The CDR3 DNA follows: TGTGCCAGCAGCGCCAACCGCGCTAACAATGAGCAGTTCTTC.

The chain uses TRBV10-2 and TRBJ2-1; TRBD2 matches at 8 bases. Germline CDR1 and CDR2: WSHSY and SAAADI. The CDR3 is 14 residues long. Unmatched junction bases numbered 6, after V lost 6 bases and J lost 5 bases. This CDR3 reads CASRYSGVDNEQFF. The CDR3 DNA is TGCGCCAGCAGATATAGCGGGGTCGACAATGAGCAGTTCTTC.

This clonotype was recorded only once. V gene TRBV6-2 or TRBV6-3 combines with J gene TRBJ2-7; D tentatively reads TRBD1 or TRBD2 (5 bases each). The CDR3 length is 15 residues. Germline-derived CDR1 and CDR2 are MNHEY and SVGEGT. Trimming cost V 6 bases and J 2 bases, with 17 bases left between them. The CDR3 nucleotides are TGTGCCAGCAGGCAACTCGGGACGGGGACCTACGAGCAGTACTTC. Encoded protein: CASRQLGTGTYEQYF.

Here the CDR3 reads CASSQAGGGAATDTQYF. In DNA, the CDR3 is TGTGCCAGCAGCCAAGCTGGCGGAGGGGCCGCAACAGATACGCAGTATTTT. This rearrangement joins TRBV4-2 to TRBJ2-3; possibly TRBD2 for D (6 bases). Trimming stripped 1 base from V and 3 bases from J, with 17 bases between. CDR3 length: 17 amino acids. Germline lookup yields CDR1 LGHNA and CDR2 YNFKEQ.

The chain carries TRBV20-1 and TRBJ1-1; a weak D match, TRBD1 (5 bases). This CDR3 is built from 13 residues. Trimming took off 6 bases at V and 2 bases at J, with 13 bases between the two ends. Germline V gene lookup returns CDR1 DFQATT and CDR2 SNEGSKA (reference sequence). CDR3 amino acids: CSAMQGFNTEAFF. The CDR3 DNA sequence: TGCAGTGCGATGCAGGGTTTTAACACTGAAGCTTTCTTT.

This clonotype came up a few times. The chain joins TRBV15 to TRBJ2-1; 8 nucleotides agree with TRBD2. V was clipped by 5 bases and J by 5 bases; unmatched bases: 8. The CDR3 is 15 amino acids. Germline CDR1 and CDR2: LNHNV and YYDKDF (reference sequence). CDR3: CATSGRTSSNNEQFF. CDR3 nucleotide sequence: TGTGCCACCAGCGGACGGACTAGCAGCAACAATGAGCAGTTCTTC.

The rearrangement joins TRBV12-3 or TRBV12-4 to TRBJ1-1; TRBD1 might be the D (5 bases). The V end was cut by 3 bases, the J end by 1 base, with 9 bases between. CDR3 length: 14 residues. CDR3: CASSLQGANTEAFF. The CDR3 DNA follows: TGTGCCAGCAGTTTGCAGGGCGCGAACACTGAAGCTTTCTTT.

This clonotype was observed many times. This rearrangement joins TRBV10-3 to TRBJ2-5; maybe TRBD1 (6 bases). Per the germline V gene, CDR1 is ENHRY and CDR2 is SYGVKD. V lost 6 bases and J 2 bases, leaving 7 bases between the germline ends. The CDR3 runs 12 residues. CDR3 in DNA: TGTGCCATCAGGGACAGTCAAGAGACCCAGTACTTC. Protein sequence: CAIRDSQETQYF.

This clonotype was detected a few times. The chain joins TRBV6-2 or TRBV6-3 to TRBJ1-6; 8 bases are shared with TRBD1. The V gene's germline CDR1 is MNHEY and CDR2 SVGEGT. The CDR3 covers 15 residues. With V trimmed by 6 bases and J by 7 bases, 8 bases remained unmatched. The CDR3 DNA reads as TGTGCCAGCAGGCTAACGGACAGGGACAATTCACCCCTCCACTTT. Translated: CASRLTDRDNSPLHF.

This rearrangement joins TRBV20-1 to TRBJ1-1; tentative D call: TRBD1 (6 bases). V gave up 6 bases and J gave up 11 bases, with 16 bases separating them. CDR1 DFQATT and CDR2 SNEGSKA come from the germline V gene (reference sequence). The CDR3 covers 11 residues. Here the CDR3 reads CSAKTGRGAFF. CDR3 DNA: TGCAGTGCCAAGACAGGCCGGGGTGCTTTCTTT.

Notes on this clonotype: A much bigger clone sits one base away, suggesting this may be a read error. The gene calls are TRBV20-1 and TRBJ2-3, with D possibly TRBD2 on 5 matching bases. Germline assignment: CDR1 DFQATT and CDR2 SNEGSKA (reference sequence). V lost 0 bases and J lost 2, with 12 bases in between. The CDR3 covers 15 residues. CDR3 amino acids: CSARDPVRVTDTQYF. The CDR3 DNA reads TGCAGTGCTAGAGATCCAGTGAGGGTCACAGATACGCAGTATTTT.

This clonotype has a handful of counts. This chain links TRBV4-3 with TRBJ2-7; 11 nucleotides line up with TRBD1. The CDR3 is 18 amino acids. Trimming took 0 bases from V and 4 from J; bases not matched to a gene: 11. The germline gives CDR1 LGHNA, CDR2 YSLEER. CDR3 residues: CASSQEKVGQGAIYEQYF. The CDR3 region has the DNA TGCGCCAGCAGCCAAGAAAAGGTTGGACAGGGGGCGATTTACGAGCAGTACTTC.

The rearrangement links TRBV10-3 to TRBJ2-7; D unclear. The CDR3 runs to 13 residues. Germline lookup yields CDR1 ENHRY and CDR2 SYGVKD. Trimming stripped 4 bases from V and 3 bases from J, with 10 bases between. In DNA, the CDR3 is TGTGCCATCAGTGTTTCCCCTAGCTACGAGCAGTACTTC. As protein: CAISVSPSYEQYF.

This chain links TRBV6-2 or TRBV6-3 with TRBJ2-1, with D possibly TRBD2 on 5 matching bases. Germline lookup yields CDR1 MNHEY and CDR2 SVGEGT. The CDR3 length is 16 residues. Trimming left V 0 bases short and J 3 bases short, with 12 bases between. The CDR3 sequence is CASSYSRLFHYNEQFF. In nucleotides, the CDR3 is TGTGCCAGCAGTTACTCGAGACTATTCCACTACAATGAGCAGTTCTTC.

This clonotype was picked up one time. V and J are TRBV5-4 and TRBJ1-1; D is uncertain. V dropped 0 bases and J dropped 4 bases, with 13 bases sitting between them. The CDR3 has 15 amino acids. Germline V CDR1 and CDR2: SGHNT, YYREEE (reference sequence). The CDR3 reads CASSLAGPVFTEAFF. The DNA of the CDR3 is TGTGCCAGCAGCTTGGCCGGGCCGGTGTTCACTGAAGCTTTCTTT.

V usage is TRBV7-2 and J usage is TRBJ2-4; 10 bases are shared with TRBD1. The CDR3 covers 15 residues. CDR1 and CDR2 from the germline V gene are SGHTA and FQGNSA. The trim removed 5 bases at V and 13 bases at J, leaving 14 bases unmatched. The CDR3 DNA reads TGTGCCAGCAGCCCGACCCGGGACAGGGGTGGAGAGCAGTACTTC. Residues: CASSPTRDRGGEQYF. Full variable domain (outside the CDR3, taken from reference TRBV7-2 and TRBJ2-4): GAGVSQSPSNKVTEKGKDVELRCDPISGHTALYWYRQSLGQGLEFLIYFQGNSAPDKSGLPSDRFSAERTGGSVSTLTIQRTQQEDSAVYLCASSPTRDRGGEQYFGAGTRLSVL.

CDR3 region: CASSLVGQGSYNEQYF. DNA for the CDR3: TGTGCCAGCAGCTTAGTTGGGCAGGGCTCCTACAATGAGCAGTACTTC. This chain links TRBV7-3 with TRBJ2-1; D perhaps matches TRBD1 (5 bases). The closer fit of TRBJ2-7 to the DNA end suggests the J call may be wrong. Germline V gene lookup returns CDR1 SGHTA and CDR2 FQGTGA. The CDR3 consists of 16 residues.

Points on this clonotype: Mismatch with germline at one junction end may stem from a read error. This rearrangement joins TRBV7-8 to TRBJ2-6, with D perhaps TRBD1 (5 bases). Germline CDR1 is SGHVS and CDR2 is FQNEAQ. The CDR3 contains 15 residues. The CDR3 region is CASSLDRSGANVPTF. The DNA of the CDR3 is TGTGCCAGCAGCTTAGACCGTTCTGGGGCCAACGTCCCGACTTTC.

This rearrangement joins TRBV9 to TRBJ2-1, with TRBD2 matching 9 bases. J was trimmed by 4 bases and V by 1 base; bases with no gene match: 3. This CDR3 spans 15 amino acids. Per germline, CDR1 SGDLS and CDR2 YYNGEE. CDR3: CASSVTSGSYNEQFF. DNA for the CDR3: TGTGCCAGCAGCGTAACTAGCGGGTCATACAATGAGCAGTTCTTC.

This sequence joins TRBV14 and TRBJ1-6; 7 positions agree with TRBD1. Per germline, CDR1 SGHDN and CDR2 FVKESK. The CDR3 runs to 20 residues. Trimming took 7 bases from V and 2 from J; bases not matched to a gene: 20. The CDR3 loop reads CASNQGRTGYSTPYNSPLHF. The CDR3 nucleotides are TGTGCCAGCAACCAGGGCCGGACAGGCTACTCGACGCCCTATAATTCACCCCTCCACTTT. Combining the CDR3 with reference TRBV14 and TRBJ1-6 gives the whole variable domain EAGVTQFPSHSVIEKGQTVTLRCDPISGHDNLYWYRRVMGKEIKFLLHFVKESKQDESGMPNNRFLAERTGGTYSTLKVQPAELEDSGVYFCASNQGRTGYSTPYNSPLHFGNGTRLTVT.

The chain combines TRBV10-2 with TRBJ2-3; 13 bases agree with TRBD2. With V trimmed by 6 bases and J by 5 bases, 5 bases remained unmatched. The CDR3 runs 15 residues. CDR1 is WSHSY, CDR2 SAAADI, per germline. CDR3: CASSRLAGGLDTQYF. The CDR3, as DNA: TGCGCCAGCAGCCGACTAGCGGGAGGTTTAGATACGCAGTATTTT.